This TCR beta chain was observed in a study of T cell changes during pregnancy in multiple sclerosis (dated by TCRdb to the late 2010s). A note on the overall study: In women with multiple sclerosis, the researchers looked at how the T cell repertoire shifted as pregnancy progressed.

Libraries were made using the immunoSEQ multiplex PCR assay. TCRdb re-hosts the immuneACCESS table, in-frame sequences only. Its copies lack some clones; in the studies checked, an unresolved V gene accounts for under half of them, and the cause for the rest is not known. Counted in this sample were about 59,000 clones; 94% of them appeared once. Roughly 2.4% of the sample is held by the ten biggest clonotypes. The CDR3 has 14 amino acids, counting the end cysteine and phenylalanine. Of the read, only the CDR3 DNA is kept; its 42 bases are in frame from base 1. CDR1 is given as SEHNR and CDR2 as FQNEAQ, both from the germline V gene (reference sequence). V drops 4 bases and J drops 5 bases, leaving 12 bases in between. With regard to this clone: Its antigen is still unknown. Per-base qualities were not stored, and no clone one base away is much larger.

The receptor's source is a female donor with multiple sclerosis, enrolled in a pregnancy study. The specimen comprised CD8+ T cells from peripheral blood mononuclear cells, sampled after pregnancy. The V gene is TRBV7-9 and the J gene is TRBJ2-1; no confident D gene assignment can be made. The CDR3 region has the sequence CASSSTVDDNEQFF. Here is the DNA: TGTGCCAGCAGCTCCACAGTTGATGACAATGAGCAGTTCTTC.